This TCR beta chain was obtained from a study of PD-L1 blockade in urothelial cancer. V lost 6 bases and J lost 4; bases outside the gene matches: 8. The CDR3 loop spans 15 amino acids. Germline V lookup: CDR1 LNHDA, CDR2 SQIVND (reference sequence). Study-wide findings and caveats: In blood sampled pretreatment, TCR clonality below the median predicted better survival.

Each PCR had synthetic TCR analog templates added to it as a spike-in. Sequenced by immunoSEQ multiplex PCR; TCRdb stores in-frame clones only, minus some. The sample yields approximately 38,000 clones, 80% to 90% seen once. This clone was detected only once. What it binds is unknown. This TCR came from a man in his sixties with urothelial cancer. The specimen comprised PBMCs, sampled around atezolizumab (anti-PD-L1) treatment. This sequence joins TRBV19 and TRBJ2-2, with 7 bases identical to TRBD2. The CDR3 region is CASRSTSGITGELFF. The CDR3 DNA reads TGTGCCAGTAGGTCAACCAGCGGGATCACCGGGGAGCTGTTTTTT.